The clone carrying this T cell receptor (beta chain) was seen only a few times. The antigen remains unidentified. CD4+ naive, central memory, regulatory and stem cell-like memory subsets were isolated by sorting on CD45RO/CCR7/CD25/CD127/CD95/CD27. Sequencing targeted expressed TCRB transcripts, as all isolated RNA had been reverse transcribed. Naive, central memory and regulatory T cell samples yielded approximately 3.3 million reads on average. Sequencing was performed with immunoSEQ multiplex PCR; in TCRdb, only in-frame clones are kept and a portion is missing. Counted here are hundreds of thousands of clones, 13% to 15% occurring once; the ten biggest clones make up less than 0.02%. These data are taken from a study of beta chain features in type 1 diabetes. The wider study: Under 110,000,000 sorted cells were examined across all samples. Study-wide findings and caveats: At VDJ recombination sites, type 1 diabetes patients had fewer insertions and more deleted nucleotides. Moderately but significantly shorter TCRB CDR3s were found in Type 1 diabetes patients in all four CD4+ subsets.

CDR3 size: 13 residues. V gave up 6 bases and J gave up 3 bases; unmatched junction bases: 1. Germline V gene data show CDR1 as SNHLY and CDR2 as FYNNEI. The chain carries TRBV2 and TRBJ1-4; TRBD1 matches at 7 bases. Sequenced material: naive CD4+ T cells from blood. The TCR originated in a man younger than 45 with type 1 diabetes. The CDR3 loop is CASRQGSNEKLFF. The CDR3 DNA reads TGTGCCAGCAGACAGGGGTCTAATGAAAAACTGTTTTTT. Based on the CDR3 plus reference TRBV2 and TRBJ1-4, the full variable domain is EPEVTQTPSHQVTQMGQEVILRCVPISNHLYFYWYRQILGQKVEFLVSFYNNEISEKSEIFDDQFSVERPDGSNFTLKIRSTKLEDSAMYFCASRQGSNEKLFFGSGTQLSVL.